This T cell receptor (beta chain) was captured by sequencing in a study of blood T cell repertoires in COVID-19. Trimming removed 2 bases from V and 1 base from J; junction bases left unmatched: 5. Germline V gene data show CDR1 as LGHNA and CDR2 as YNFKEQ. The CDR3 has 16 amino acids. Per the original methods: Reference gene primer amplification gave nucleated cell count estimates. This table comes from immunoSEQ multiplex PCR, and its TCRdb copy is limited to in-frame clones, with some not included. V, J and clone size are those of that table, while D and trimming were read from the DNA. This table holds about 200,000 clones, approximately 82% found once.

The specimen sequenced was PBMCs or T cells enriched from blood (not recorded which). The rearrangement links TRBV4-2 to TRBJ2-3; TRBD2 aligns across 8 bases. The clonotype was recovered from a man between 35 and 55 years old who had recovered from COVID-19. For the CDR3, the DNA is TGTGCCAGCAGCCAACCATCGACTAGCGGCACAGATACGCAGTATTTT. This translates into CASSQPSTSGTDTQYF.